These 27 T cell receptor beta chains were all obtained from the same sample, sequenced in a study of blood T cells in healthy people across ages. Primers used in a second PCR of about 6 to 12 cycles were a sample-barcoded 5' primer and a J-beta primer mix. One entry per CDR3 protein, called by TCRdb with MiXCR from the 5' RACE reads. In the table there are fewer than 800,000 distinct CDR3 sequences, over 20% of which are singletons. Sequencing was carried out using blood. The receptors stem from a man between 65 and 79 years old in good health.

Only a few counts were recorded for this clonotype. The rearrangement uses TRBV7-2 and TRBJ2-5, with D uncertain. V dropped 5 bases and J dropped 5 bases, with 15 bases sitting between them. CDR1 is SGHTA and CDR2 is FQGNSA in the germline V gene. This CDR3 has 14 residues. CDR3 protein: CASSAVTSRETQYF. CDR3 DNA sequence: TGTGCCAGCAGCGCAGTGACGAGTCGGGAGACCCAGTACTTC.

This chain joins TRBV7-9 and TRBJ2-5, with a weak D call TRBD2 (5 bases). The V end was cut by 5 bases, the J end by 5 bases, with 15 bases between. The CDR3 loop spans 14 amino acids. The germline CDR1 and CDR2 sequences are SEHNR and FQNEAQ (reference sequence). The CDR3 reads CASSPPGSYETQYF. The CDR3 nucleotides are TGTGCCAGCAGCCCCCCTGGGAGCTACGAGACCCAGTACTTC.

In its sample, this clonotype was seen a few times. This chain uses TRBV27 with TRBJ2-5; the match to TRBD2 covers 13 bases. TRBJ2-1 explains the end of the DNA better; the J call may be wrong. The length of the CDR3 is 15 residues. The germline V gene encodes CDR1 MNHEY and CDR2 SMNVEV (reference sequence). The CDR3: CASSLGLAGQNEQFF. CDR3 sequence (DNA): TGTGCCAGCAGTTTGGGACTAGCGGGACAAAATGAGCAGTTCTTC.

The rearrangement joins TRBV30 to TRBJ1-1, with a weak D call TRBD1 (5 bases). Germline V gene lookup returns CDR1 GTSNPN and CDR2 SVGIG (reference sequence). This CDR3 spans 17 amino acids. V was pared by 5 bases and J by 0 bases, with 22 bases between. CDR3 nucleotide sequence: TGTGCCTGGGTACGAGCGACAGATGCAGGCATGAACACTGAAGCTTTCTTT. Protein product: CAWVRATDAGMNTEAFF. Using reference TRBV30 and TRBJ1-1 for the parts outside the CDR3, the full variable domain is SQTIHQWPATLVQPVGSPLSLECTVEGTSNPNLYWYRQAAGRGLQLLFYSVGIGQISSEVPQNLSASRPQDRQFILSSKKLLLSDSGFYLCAWVRATDAGMNTEAFFGQGTRLTVV.

J is TRBJ1-4 and V is TRBV20-1; D gene ambiguous. The germline V gene has CDR1 DFQATT and CDR2 SNEGSKA (reference sequence). The CDR3 is 13 amino acids. Trimming removed 3 bases from V and 2 bases from J, with 7 bases in between. This CDR3 reads CSASKLTNEKLFF. The CDR3 region has the DNA TGCAGTGCTAGTAAGCTGACTAATGAAAAACTGTTTTTT.

There are a few counts of this clonotype. V is TRBV10-3 and J is TRBJ1-2; 8 bases agree with TRBD1. The CDR3 sequence is 16 residues long. Per the germline V gene, CDR1 is ENHRY and CDR2 is SYGVKD. The ends lost 2 bases at V and 7 bases at J; junction bases unmatched: 12. The CDR3 coding sequence is TGTGCCATCAGTGAGGGGCAGGGGGCGCCTGTTGGTGGCTACACCTTC. It encodes CAISEGQGAPVGGYTF.

The V gene is TRBV10-3, the J gene TRBJ2-2; 10 nucleotides match TRBD2. Germline V gene sequence: CDR1 ENHRY, CDR2 SYGVKD. The ends lost 3 bases at V and 4 bases at J; junction bases unmatched: 11. The CDR3 is 18 residues long. The DNA for the CDR3 is TGTGCCATCAGTGAAGGAAGCGGGAGGGCCTCGGGCACCGGGGAGCTGTTTTTT. This encodes CAISEGSGRASGTGELFF.

The V call is TRBV6-7, the J call TRBJ1-3; no reliable D call. TRBV6-7 is given ORF status, its function remaining uncertain. V lost 10 bases to trimming and J lost 0 bases, with 10 bases between them. The CDR3 runs to 13 residues. CDR3 in amino acids: CATRPSSGNTIYF. The CDR3 region has the DNA TGTGCCACTAGGCCCTCCTCTGGAAACACCATATATTTT.

This clonotype was detected only a few times. The chain has TRBV9 and TRBJ2-1; TRBD2 matches at 9 bases. The CDR3 spans 15 residues. J gave up 2 bases and V 1 base, and 1 base lay outside the gene matches. Germline lookup yields CDR1 SGDLS and CDR2 YYNGEE. DNA of the CDR3: TGTGCCAGCAGCGTATTAGCGGGAGCCTACAATGAGCAGTTCTTC. It specifies CASSVLAGAYNEQFF.

This chain joins TRBV12-3 or TRBV12-4 and TRBJ2-5, with 9 bases aligning to TRBD2. With the DNA end fitting TRBJ2-7 better, the J assignment may be wrong. CDR3 length: 14 amino acids. This CDR3 is CASRDSGRSYEQYF. The CDR3 DNA reads TGTGCCAGCAGGGATAGCGGGAGATCTTACGAGCAGTACTTC.

This clonotype was detected a few times. The chain combines TRBV30 with TRBJ1-4; D unclear. V shed 1 base and J shed 8 bases, with 14 bases lying between them. The CDR3 is 14 amino acids. CDR1 GTSNPN and CDR2 SVGIG come from the germline V gene (reference sequence). In nucleotides, the CDR3 is TGTGCCTGGAGTGCGGCTACCCGGTACGAAAAACTGTTTTTT. Translating gives CAWSAATRYEKLFF. Supplemented by reference TRBV30 and TRBJ1-4, the full variable domain reads SQTIHQWPATLVQPVGSPLSLECTVEGTSNPNLYWYRQAAGRGLQLLFYSVGIGQISSEVPQNLSASRPQDRQFILSSKKLLLSDSGFYLCAWSAATRYEKLFFGSGTQLSVL.

This clonotype has only one observation. The conserved phenylalanine or tryptophan is not found at the CDR3 terminus, so this likely reflects a read error. The V call is TRBV12-3 or TRBV12-4, the J call TRBJ1-1; 8 bases match TRBD1. V gave up 4 bases and J gave up 7 bases; unmatched junction bases: 8. This CDR3 has 14 amino acids. This CDR3 reads CASSSKQGGSEAFS. As DNA, the CDR3 is TGTGCCAGCAGTTCAAAACAGGGGGGGAGTGAAGCTTTCTCT.

V is TRBV11-2 and J is TRBJ2-3, with TRBD2 matching 7 bases. V was pared by 4 bases and J by 2 bases, with 6 bases of the junction left unmatched. Germline V gives CDR1 SGHAT, CDR2 FQNNGV. The length of the CDR3 is 15 residues. The CDR3 protein is CASSSGGLNTDTQYF. In DNA form, the CDR3 reads TGTGCCAGCAGCTCCGGGGGACTAAACACAGATACGCAGTATTTT.

The rearrangement uses TRBV20-1 and TRBJ2-7, with 15 bases fitting TRBD2. The CDR3 sequence is 13 residues long. Unmatched junction bases numbered 3, after V lost 6 bases and J lost 6 bases. Germline CDR1 and CDR2: DFQATT and SNEGSKA (reference sequence). The CDR3: CSASGLAGGEQYF. The CDR3 DNA is TGCAGTGCCTCGGGACTAGCGGGAGGCGAGCAGTACTTC.

This clonotype was found a few times. The V call is TRBV7-2, the J call TRBJ1-3, with 7 bases fitting TRBD1. Trimming cost V 5 bases and J 3 bases; bases outside gene matches: 4. This CDR3 is built from 14 residues. In germline, CDR1 is SGHTA, CDR2 FQGNSA. CDR3 sequence reads: CASSNYRGGNTIYF. CDR3 DNA sequence: TGTGCCAGCAGCAACTACAGGGGTGGAAACACCATATATTTT.

This clonotype was picked up a small number of times. The rearrangement links TRBV4-1 to TRBJ1-1, with 9 positions matching TRBD1. The CDR3 contains 16 residues. CDR1 MGHRA and CDR2 YSYEKL come from the germline V gene. Trimming removed 4 bases from V and 5 bases from J; junction bases left unmatched: 11. The CDR3 DNA follows: TGCGCCAGCAGCCTCCAAAAAGACAGGGGGAGGACTGAAGCTTTCTTT. Protein: CASSLQKDRGRTEAFF.

This chain connects TRBV29-1 to TRBJ1-4; 8 bases match TRBD1. With V trimmed by 6 bases and J by 0 bases, 3 bases remained unmatched. The CDR3 is 14 residues long. Germline V gene sequence: CDR1 SQVTM, CDR2 ANQGSEA. The CDR3 coding sequence is TGCAGCGTAGGGACAGGCACAACTAATGAAAAACTGTTTTTT. It is translated as CSVGTGTTNEKLFF. The full variable domain, completed using reference TRBV29-1 and TRBJ1-4, is SAVISQKPSRDICQRGTSLTIQCQVDSQVTMMFWYRQQPGQSLTLIATANQGSEATYESGFVIDKFPISRPNLTFSTLTVSNMSPEDSSIYLCSVGTGTTNEKLFFGSGTQLSVL.

A note on this clonotype: A junction end diverges from the germline sequence, so it may reflect a read error. This sequence joins TRBV5-1 and TRBJ2-3; 7 nucleotides align to TRBD1. Germline assignment: CDR1 SGHRS and CDR2 YFSETQ. This CDR3 comprises 15 residues. CDR3: CASSLGDRKTDMQYF. The CDR3 nucleotides read TGCGCCAGCAGCTTGGGGGACAGAAAAACAGATATGCAGTATTTT.

This clonotype was seen a handful of times. The chain is built from TRBV27 and TRBJ1-2; 7 bases match TRBD1. The V gene's germline CDR1 is MNHEY and CDR2 SMNVEV (reference sequence). This CDR3 has 11 residues. CDR3 residues: CGTRQGDGYTF. In nucleotides, the CDR3 is TGTGGCACCCGACAGGGCGATGGCTACACCTTC.

This clonotype appeared a few times. The chain employs TRBV19 and TRBJ2-5; 8 nucleotides agree with TRBD1. Trimming at V came to 6 bases and at J to 5 bases, leaving 11 bases not matched to a gene. The CDR3 consists of 15 residues. Germline assignment: CDR1 LNHDA and CDR2 SQIVND (reference sequence). The CDR3 region is CASSPSQGARETQYF. The CDR3 DNA sequence: TGTGCCAGTAGCCCATCCCAGGGGGCGAGGGAGACCCAGTACTTC.

This clonotype was recorded a few times. The chain combines TRBV2 with TRBJ2-1; perhaps TRBD1 as D (5 bases). The germline gives CDR1 SNHLY, CDR2 FYNNEI. The V gene lost 10 bases and the J gene lost 3 bases, with 10 bases spanning the gap. This CDR3 is 12 amino acids long. CDR3 in amino acids: CATTGFYNEQFF. The CDR3 nucleotides are TGTGCCACCACAGGATTCTACAATGAGCAGTTCTTC.

This clonotype was seen only once. The chain is built from TRBV5-1 and TRBJ2-2; 7 bases are shared with TRBD1. This CDR3 contains 14 residues. V shed 3 bases, J shed 4 bases, and the junction held 3 bases outside the gene matches. Germline-derived CDR1 and CDR2 are SGHRS and YFSETQ. Here the CDR3 DNA reads TGCGCCAGCAGCTCCGGGACAGCCACCGGGGAGCTGTTTTTT. It translates to CASSSGTATGELFF.

This chain joins TRBV5-1 and TRBJ2-7, with TRBD2 matching over 8 bases. Germline CDR1 SGHRS, CDR2 YFSETQ. There are 15 residues in the CDR3. V was clipped by 2 bases and J by 4 bases; unmatched bases: 8. The chain's CDR3 is CASSLLAGNLYEQYF. In DNA form, the CDR3 reads TGCGCCAGCAGCTTATTAGCGGGAAACCTATACGAGCAGTACTTC.

The rearrangement links TRBV12-3 or TRBV12-4 to TRBJ1-2; perhaps TRBD1 as D (5 bases). Trimming pared 6 bases from V and 5 bases from J, leaving 16 bases between. The CDR3 is 14 amino acids. This CDR3 is CASSQVLGEYGYTF. The CDR3 coding sequence is TGTGCCAGCAGCCAGGTCCTAGGGGAGTATGGCTACACCTTC.

The chain combines TRBV20-1 with TRBJ2-1; TRBD1 agrees at 10 bases. The germline V gene has CDR1 DFQATT and CDR2 SNEGSKA (reference sequence). This CDR3 is built from 16 residues. The V segment lost 6 bases and the J segment 4 bases; nucleotides outside the gene matches: 12. Written as DNA, the CDR3 is TGCAGTGCCTCGCTGGGGACAGGGGCGACATACAATGAGCAGTTCTTC. Its protein is CSASLGTGATYNEQFF.

This clonotype was seen repeatedly, ten times or more. The gene calls are TRBV27 and TRBJ2-5; tentatively, D is TRBD1 (5 bases). V shed 9 bases and J shed 1 base, with 18 bases lying between them. CDR3 length equals 15 residues. Germline V gene sequence: CDR1 MNHEY, CDR2 SMNVEV (reference sequence). CDR3 DNA: TGTGCCAGTCAACCTGAAGGACAAATCCAAGAGACCCAGTACTTC. It is translated as CASQPEGQIQETQYF.

This clonotype was seen a handful of times. The chain uses TRBV4-2 and TRBJ1-1; TRBD1 matches at 10 bases. Germline V CDR1 and CDR2: LGHNA, YNFKEQ. The CDR3 contains 16 residues. Losses at the gene ends were 1 base for V and 3 bases for J; bases not matched to a gene: 5. CDR3: CASSQGRDRGHTEAFF. The CDR3 nucleotides are TGTGCCAGCAGCCAAGGCCGGGACAGGGGCCACACTGAAGCTTTCTTT.